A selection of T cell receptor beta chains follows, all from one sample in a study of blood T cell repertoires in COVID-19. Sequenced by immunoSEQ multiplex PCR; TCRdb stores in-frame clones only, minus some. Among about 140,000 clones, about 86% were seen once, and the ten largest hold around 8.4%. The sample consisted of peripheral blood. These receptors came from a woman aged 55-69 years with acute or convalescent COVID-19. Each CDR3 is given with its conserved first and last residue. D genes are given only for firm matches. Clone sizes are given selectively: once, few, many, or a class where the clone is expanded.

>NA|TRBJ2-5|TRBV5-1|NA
TGCGCCAGCAGCCAAAATCAAGAGACCCAGTACTTC
CASSQNQETQYF
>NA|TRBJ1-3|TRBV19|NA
TGTGCCAGTAGTATTCCTTGGACAGATGGAAACACCATATATTTT
CASSIPWTDGNTIYF
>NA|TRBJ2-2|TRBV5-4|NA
TGTGCCAGCAGCCGGTCGGGGGCGAACACCGGGGAGCTGTTTTTT
CASSRSGANTGELFF
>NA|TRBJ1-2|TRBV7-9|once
TGTGCCAGCAGCTCCAGGTATCCTACGAGTGGCTACACCTTC
CASSSRYPTSGYTF
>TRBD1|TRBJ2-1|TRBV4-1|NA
TGCGCCAGCAGCCAAGGCCCACGGCTCAGCCCCGGGACAGTAAATGAGCAGTTCTTC
CASSQGPRLSPGTVNEQFF
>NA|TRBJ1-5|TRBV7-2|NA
TGTGCCAGCAGCTTAAGTGGCGGGGGTCCCAATCAGCCCCAGCATTTT
CASSLSGGGPNQPQHF
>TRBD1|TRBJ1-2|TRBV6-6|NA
TGTGCCAGCACCCCTGGTCGCGGCAGGGGGAAAGGCTACACCTTC
CASTPGRGRGKGYTF
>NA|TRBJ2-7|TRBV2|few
TGTGCCAGCAACCAGATCTACGAGCAGTACTTC
CASNQIYEQYF
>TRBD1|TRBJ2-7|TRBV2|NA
TGTGCCAGCAGGACGAGTGTTTGGGACAGGGACTACGAGCAGTACTTC
CASRTSVWDRDYEQYF
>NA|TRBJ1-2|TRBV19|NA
TGTGCCAGGACTCAGGGTGTAGGCTACACCTTC
CARTQGVGYTF
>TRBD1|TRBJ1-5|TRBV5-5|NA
TGTGCCAGCAGCTTGTTACCGGGACAGGGTGCTTATAAGGCCCAGCATTTT
CASSLLPGQGAYKAQHF
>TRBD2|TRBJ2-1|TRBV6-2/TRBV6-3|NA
TGTGCCAGCAGTTATCGCGGAACGGGGGGGTTTCATGAGCAGTTCTTC
CASSYRGTGGFHEQFF
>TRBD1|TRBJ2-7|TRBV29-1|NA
TGCAGCGTCGGGGACAGCTACGAGCAGTACTTC
CSVGDSYEQYF
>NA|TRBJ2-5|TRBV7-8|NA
TGTGCCAGCAGCTTAGCCTCCGGAGAGACCCAGTACTTC
CASSLASGETQYF
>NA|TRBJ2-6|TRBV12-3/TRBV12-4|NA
TGTGCCAGCAGCCTCTCTGGGGCCAACGTCCTGACTTTC
CASSLSGANVLTF
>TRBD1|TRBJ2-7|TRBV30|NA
TGTGCCTGGAGCGGAACCGGGACAGGGAGCTACGAGCAGTACTTC
CAWSGTGTGSYEQYF
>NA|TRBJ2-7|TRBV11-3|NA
TGTGCCAGCAGCTTAGACTTGGGGCAGGGGACCTCCTACGAGCAGTACTTC
CASSLDLGQGTSYEQYF